In its sample, the clone carrying this T cell receptor (beta chain) was seen many times. Its antigen is undetermined. Noted time point: sample taken at primary tumor resection. Whole RNA, isolated from tumor, nontumor lung or frozen PBMC, was sequenced without prior sorting. The donors, about 78 patients with untreated early-stage non-small cell lung cancer, provided the samples. V was pared by 4 bases and J by 9 bases, with 13 bases between. CDR1 and CDR2 (germline): MGHRA, YSYEKL. This CDR3 contains 13 residues. The data are from a study of spatial heterogeneity in lung cancer. Study results and caveats: At tumor resection, ubiquitous expanded TCRs were detected in blood more often than later.

Each CDR3 protein gets one entry after TCRdb re-called the 5' RACE reads with MiXCR. The sample lists 50,000 to 55,000 distinct CDR3 sequences, roughly 6.5% occurring once. The TCR sequence derives from a female donor with early-stage non-small cell lung cancer. The material was PBMCs, obtained at surgery. The V and J genes are TRBV4-1 and TRBJ2-1; TRBD1 might be the D (5 bases). Here the CDR3 reads CASSRQDQGEQFF. DNA for the CDR3: TGCGCCAGCAGCCGCCAGGATCAGGGTGAGCAGTTCTTC.